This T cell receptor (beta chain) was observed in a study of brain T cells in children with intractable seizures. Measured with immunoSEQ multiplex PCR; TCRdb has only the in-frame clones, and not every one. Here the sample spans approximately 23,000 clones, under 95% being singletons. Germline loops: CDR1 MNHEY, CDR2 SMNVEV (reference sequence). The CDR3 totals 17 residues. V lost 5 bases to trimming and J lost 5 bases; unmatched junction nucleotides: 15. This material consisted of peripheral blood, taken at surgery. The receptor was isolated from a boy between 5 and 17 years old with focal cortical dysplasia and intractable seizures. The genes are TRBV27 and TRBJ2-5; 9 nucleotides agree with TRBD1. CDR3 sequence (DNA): TGTGCCAGCAGTAGACAGGGGGAGTTAGTCGTGATGGAGACCCAGTACTTC. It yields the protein CASSRQGELVVMETQYF.